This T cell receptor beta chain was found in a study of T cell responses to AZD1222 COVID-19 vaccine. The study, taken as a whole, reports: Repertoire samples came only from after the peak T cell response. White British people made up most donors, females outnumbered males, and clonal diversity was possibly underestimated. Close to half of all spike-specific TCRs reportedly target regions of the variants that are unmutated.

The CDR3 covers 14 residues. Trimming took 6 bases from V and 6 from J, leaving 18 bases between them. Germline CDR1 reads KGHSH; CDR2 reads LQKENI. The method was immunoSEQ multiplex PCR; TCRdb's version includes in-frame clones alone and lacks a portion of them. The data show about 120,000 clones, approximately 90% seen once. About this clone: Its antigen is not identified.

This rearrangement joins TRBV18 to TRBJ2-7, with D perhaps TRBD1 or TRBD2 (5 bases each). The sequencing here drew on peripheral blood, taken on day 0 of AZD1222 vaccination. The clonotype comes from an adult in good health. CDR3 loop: CASSPGTLGREQYF. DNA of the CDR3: TGTGCCAGCTCTCCCGGGACGCTAGGACGCGAGCAGTACTTC. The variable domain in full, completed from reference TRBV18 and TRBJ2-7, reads NAGVMQNPRHLVRRRGQEARLRCSPMKGHSHVYWYRQLPEEGLKFMVYLQKENIIDESGMPKERFSAEFPKEGPSILRIQQVVRGDSAAYFCASSPGTLGREQYFGPGTRLTVT.